This T cell receptor beta chain was profiled in a study of cytomegalovirus exposure and HLA in healthy donors. The primer mix had 60 Vbeta and 13 Jbeta primers. Clones were sequenced by immunoSEQ multiplex PCR, and TCRdb holds only the in-frame ones, with some missing. Of roughly 150,000 clones in the sample, 80% are singletons; the top ten hold around 15%. The TCR was taken from a woman aged 40 to 49 in good health and CMV-seronegative. The sample was PBMCs.

The CDR3 loop reads CASSQDLDFATNEKLFF. CDR3 DNA sequence: TGCGCCAGCAGCCAAGATCTGGACTTCGCAACTAATGAAAAACTGTTTTTT. The chain links TRBV4-3 to TRBJ1-4; D ambiguous. The ends were cut back, 0 bases at V and 0 bases at J, with 11 bases in the middle. CDR3 length: 17 amino acids. CDR1 and CDR2 from the germline V gene are LGHNA and YSLEER.